This TCR beta chain was recorded in a study of cytomegalovirus exposure and HLA in healthy donors. The junction had 11 bases not matched to a gene; V was cut back by 3 bases and J by 8 bases. The CDR3 loop spans 15 amino acids. Germline-derived CDR1 and CDR2 are SGDLS and YYNGEE. Researchers ran the PCR with 60 Vbeta and 13 Jbeta primers. Data came from immunoSEQ multiplex PCR; TCRdb stores just in-frame clones and leaves some out. The data show a few hundred thousand clones, with around 81% seen just once and about 7.3% held by the top ten. The V call is TRBV9, the J call TRBJ1-2; TRBD1 agrees at 9 bases. Sequences were obtained from PBMCs. The clonotype was recovered from a woman in her sixties or seventies in good health and CMV-seropositive. The CDR3 is CASSEPGQGFGGYTF. In DNA, the CDR3 is TGTGCCAGCAGCGAACCGGGACAGGGCTTTGGGGGCTACACCTTC.